Each of the 20 T cell receptor beta chains below was sequenced from the same sample in a study of blood T cell repertoires in COVID-19. The table came from immunoSEQ multiplex PCR; TCRdb's copy has only in-frame clones and leaves some out. In the table there are nearly 350,000 clones, 87% of which are singletons. The sequenced sample was peripheral blood. Receptors were obtained from a woman between 45 and 60 years old with COVID-19, enrolled during active disease.

This clone was observed a few times. The V call is TRBV27, the J call TRBJ2-7, with D possibly matching TRBD1 (6 bases). Germline V CDR1 and CDR2: MNHEY, SMNVEV (reference sequence). The CDR3 is 16 residues long. V gave up 4 bases and J gave up 4 bases, with 20 bases separating them. The chain's CDR3 is CASSSLRGWGLYEQYF. CDR3 bases: TGTGCCAGCAGTTCCCTCAGGGGCTGGGGTCTTTACGAGCAGTACTTC.

J is TRBJ1-3 and V is TRBV18; D may be TRBD1 (5 bases). The CDR3 runs to 17 residues. V was clipped by 4 bases and J by 0 bases, with 16 bases between them. CDR1 is KGHSH and CDR2 is LQKENI in the germline V gene. CDR3 amino acids: CASSQGIGIRSGNTIYF. CDR3 nucleotide sequence: TGTGCCAGCTCACAGGGGATAGGGATTCGCTCTGGAAACACCATATATTTT.

V is TRBV3-1 (or the pseudogene TRBV3-2) and J is TRBJ2-5; 7 bases align to TRBD2. Trimming removed 2 bases from V and 1 base from J; junction bases left unmatched: 13. From germline, CDR1 is LGHDT and CDR2 YNNKEL (reference sequence). The CDR3 spans 18 residues. CDR3: CASSQQLSILAGQETQYF. The DNA of the CDR3 is TGTGCCAGCAGCCAACAGTTATCGATCTTAGCGGGCCAAGAGACCCAGTACTTC.

This clone was detected only once. This chain links TRBV27 with TRBJ2-2, with D possibly matching TRBD1 (5 bases). This CDR3 is 16 amino acids long. CDR1 and CDR2 from the germline V gene are MNHEY and SMNVEV (reference sequence). Between the trimmed V and J ends, which lost 5 bases and 0 bases, there was a span of 13 bases. CDR3: CASSGRGQPNTGELFF. For the CDR3, the DNA is TGTGCCAGCAGTGGCCGCGGACAACCGAACACCGGGGAGCTGTTTTTT.

This sequence joins TRBV19 and TRBJ1-2; D not resolved. The ends were cut back, 4 bases at V and 1 base at J, with 10 bases in the middle. Germline loops: CDR1 LNHDA, CDR2 SQIVND (reference sequence). The CDR3 covers 14 residues. The CDR3 sequence is CASSKSTDNYGYTF. The DNA of the CDR3 is TGTGCCAGTAGTAAATCGACTGATAACTATGGCTACACCTTC.

The rearrangement uses TRBV14 and TRBJ2-2; D call uncertain. The V end was cut by 1 base, the J end by 2 bases, with 11 bases between. This CDR3 region has 16 residues. The germline CDR1 and CDR2 sequences are SGHDN and FVKESK. In DNA, the CDR3 is TGTGCCAGCAGCCAAGTCAGGCCGGCTAACACCGGGGAGCTGTTTTTT. Residues: CASSQVRPANTGELFF.

This chain connects TRBV14 to TRBJ1-3, with a tentative D call TRBD1 (6 bases). The CDR3 is made up of 19 amino acids. Germline V CDR1 and CDR2: SGHDN, FVKESK. V gave up 0 bases and J gave up 0 bases, with 18 bases separating them. Here the CDR3 DNA reads TGTGCCAGCAGCCAAGAAACCCCGACAGGACGTCTCTCTGGAAACACCATATATTTT. This codes for CASSQETPTGRLSGNTIYF.

This clone showed up just a few times. The gene calls are TRBV7-3 and TRBJ2-2; 8 nucleotides line up with TRBD2. The germline gives CDR1 SGHTA, CDR2 FQGTGA. CDR3 length equals 15 residues. J gave up 5 bases and V 3 bases, and 5 bases lay outside the gene matches. CDR3 in DNA: TGTGCCAGCAGCTTGTCAGCGGGAGTAACCGGGGAGCTGTTTTTT. This encodes CASSLSAGVTGELFF.

The gene calls are TRBV6-5 and TRBJ2-7; D gene uncertain. Germline-derived CDR1 and CDR2 are MNHEY and SVGAGI. The V and J ends lost 9 bases and 6 bases respectively, with 21 bases between them. The CDR3 extends over 14 amino acids. CDR3 sequence reads: CASVGASTPREQYF. DNA of the CDR3: TGTGCCAGTGTAGGTGCCTCGACACCCCGCGAGCAGTACTTC.

The chain employs TRBV19 and TRBJ1-1; no firm D call. This CDR3 contains 13 residues. Trimming removed 1 base from V and 7 bases from J, with 10 bases in between. The germline gives CDR1 LNHDA, CDR2 SQIVND (reference sequence). CDR3 amino acids: CASSIGGGVEAFF. In nucleotides, the CDR3 is TGTGCCAGTAGTATAGGAGGTGGTGTTGAAGCTTTCTTT.

The chain carries TRBV5-1 and TRBJ1-4; 8 positions agree with TRBD1. The V gene end was trimmed by 0 bases and the J gene end by 6 bases; junction bases not matched to a gene: 7. Per the germline V gene, CDR1 is SGHRS and CDR2 is YFSETQ. The length of the CDR3 is 16 residues. CDR3 amino acids: CASSLGDRGYDEKLFF. The DNA for the CDR3 is TGCGCCAGCAGCTTGGGAGACAGGGGATATGATGAAAAACTGTTTTTT.

V and J are TRBV6-2 or TRBV6-3 and TRBJ2-1; 9 bases fit TRBD2. J lost 7 bases, V lost 4 bases, and 11 bases had no gene match. This CDR3 contains 16 residues. Germline V gene lookup returns CDR1 MNHEY and CDR2 SVGEGT. CDR3 region: CASSSGGSGRKNEQFF. The CDR3 coding sequence is TGTGCCAGCAGTTCCGGCGGGAGCGGGAGGAAGAATGAGCAGTTCTTC.

The rearrangement joins TRBV7-8 to TRBJ2-7; tentative D call: TRBD2 (6 bases). The germline CDR1 and CDR2 sequences are SGHVS and FQNEAQ. Trimming cost V 2 bases and J 0 bases, with 14 bases left between them. The CDR3 extends over 16 amino acids. The CDR3 here is CASSLSPGLRSYEQYF. The CDR3, as DNA: TGTGCCAGCAGCTTATCGCCGGGACTGCGCTCCTACGAGCAGTACTTC.

The chain uses TRBV24-1 and TRBJ2-3, with D perhaps TRBD1 (6 bases). This CDR3 has 17 residues. Trimming left V 4 bases short and J 1 base short, with 17 bases between. Germline V lookup: CDR1 KGHDR, CDR2 SFDVKD. The CDR3 sequence: CATSDPHRDGGTDTQYF. In DNA, the CDR3 is TGTGCCACCAGTGACCCTCACAGGGATGGGGGCACAGATACGCAGTATTTT.

This clone was recorded only once. V gene TRBV19 combines with J gene TRBJ2-5; 8 bases line up with TRBD2. Germline values: CDR1 LNHDA, CDR2 SQIVND (reference sequence). The trim removed 3 bases at V and 1 base at J, leaving 19 bases unmatched. The CDR3 is made up of 20 amino acids. This CDR3 is CASSIGGGRFGFSVQETQYF. DNA for the CDR3: TGTGCCAGTAGTATCGGTGGCGGGAGGTTTGGGTTTTCAGTCCAAGAGACCCAGTACTTC.

The rearrangement links TRBV7-9 to TRBJ2-7; 7 bases align to TRBD1. CDR3 length: 15 residues. The V and J ends lost 5 bases and 2 bases, in that order; junction bases with no gene match: 9. Per germline, CDR1 SEHNR and CDR2 FQNEAQ (reference sequence). This CDR3 reads CASSPGQLFTYEQYF. CDR3 DNA: TGTGCCAGCAGCCCGGGACAGCTTTTTACCTACGAGCAGTACTTC.

V is TRBV24-1 and J is TRBJ2-2, with 10 bases fitting TRBD1. The CDR3 runs 16 residues. Unmatched junction bases numbered 7, after V lost 5 bases and J lost 5 bases. Germline CDR1 KGHDR, CDR2 SFDVKD. This chain's CDR3 is CATSGDRGISTGELFF. As DNA, the CDR3 is TGTGCCACCAGTGGGGACAGGGGAATAAGTACCGGGGAGCTGTTTTTT.

This clone was counted a few times. J is TRBJ2-3 and V is TRBV19; D is possibly TRBD2 (5 bases). The germline V gene encodes CDR1 LNHDA and CDR2 SQIVND (reference sequence). The V end lost 5 bases, the J end lost 5 bases, and 11 bases lay between the germline ends. The CDR3 sequence is 13 residues long. CDR3 sequence: CASSPLRGDTQYF. In DNA, the CDR3 is TGTGCCAGTAGTCCCCTACGGGGAGATACGCAGTATTTT.

In its sample, this clone was seen once. The chain links TRBV10-1 to TRBJ1-1; TRBD1 might be the D (6 bases). With 4 bases removed from V and 10 bases from J, the gap between germline ends came to 19 bases. This CDR3 is built from 14 residues. Looked up from germline, CDR1 is WNHNN and CDR2 is SYGVQD (reference sequence). CDR3 sequence: CASSGAGTSTRAFF. The CDR3 nucleotides are TGCGCCAGCAGTGGTGCCGGGACATCCACCCGAGCTTTCTTT.

The chain carries TRBV19 and TRBJ1-4, with 7 bases that match TRBD1. This CDR3 spans 14 amino acids. The germline V gene has CDR1 LNHDA and CDR2 SQIVND (reference sequence). V dropped 3 bases and J dropped 6; count of bases not matched to a gene: 4. CDR3 DNA sequence: TGTGCCAGTAGTATCCAGGGGGATTATGAAAAACTGTTTTTT. Encoded protein: CASSIQGDYEKLFF.